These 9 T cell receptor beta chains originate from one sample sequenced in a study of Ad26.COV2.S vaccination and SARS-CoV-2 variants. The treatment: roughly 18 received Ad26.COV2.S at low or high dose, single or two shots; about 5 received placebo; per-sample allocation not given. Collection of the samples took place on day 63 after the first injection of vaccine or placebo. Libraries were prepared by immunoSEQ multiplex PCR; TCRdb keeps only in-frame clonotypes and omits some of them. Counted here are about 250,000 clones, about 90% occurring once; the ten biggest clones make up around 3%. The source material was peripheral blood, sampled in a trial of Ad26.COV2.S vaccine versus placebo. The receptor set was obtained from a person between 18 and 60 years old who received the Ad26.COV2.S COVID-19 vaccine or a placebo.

The CDR3, as DNA: TGCAGTGCTAGTCCCTGGGAGGGGTTAGGCACTGAAGCTTTCTTT. It encodes CSASPWEGLGTEAFF. The V and J genes are TRBV20-1 and TRBJ1-1, with TRBD1 as a possible D gene (5 bases). V was trimmed by 3 bases and J by 4 bases, leaving 18 bases between them. In germline, CDR1 is DFQATT, CDR2 SNEGSKA (reference sequence). This CDR3 is 15 amino acids long.

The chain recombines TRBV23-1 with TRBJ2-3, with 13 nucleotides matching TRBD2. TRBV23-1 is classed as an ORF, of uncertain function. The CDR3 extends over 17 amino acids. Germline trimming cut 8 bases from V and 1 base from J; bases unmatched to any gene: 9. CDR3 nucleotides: TGCGCCAGCTCGGGACTAGCGGGGCGACCGGGCACAGATACGCAGTATTTT. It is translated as CASSGLAGRPGTDTQYF.

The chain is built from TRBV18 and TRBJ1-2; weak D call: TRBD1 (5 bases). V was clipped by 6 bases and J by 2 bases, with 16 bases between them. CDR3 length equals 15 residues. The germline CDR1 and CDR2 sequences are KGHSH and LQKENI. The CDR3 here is CASSEIGAENYGYTF. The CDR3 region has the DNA TGTGCCAGCTCCGAGATCGGGGCCGAGAACTATGGCTACACCTTC.

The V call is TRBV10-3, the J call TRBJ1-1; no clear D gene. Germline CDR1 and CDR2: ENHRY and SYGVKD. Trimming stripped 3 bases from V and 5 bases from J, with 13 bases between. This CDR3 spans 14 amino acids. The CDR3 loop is CAISELGQSTEAFF. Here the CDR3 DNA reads TGTGCCATCAGTGAATTGGGTCAGAGTACTGAAGCTTTCTTT.

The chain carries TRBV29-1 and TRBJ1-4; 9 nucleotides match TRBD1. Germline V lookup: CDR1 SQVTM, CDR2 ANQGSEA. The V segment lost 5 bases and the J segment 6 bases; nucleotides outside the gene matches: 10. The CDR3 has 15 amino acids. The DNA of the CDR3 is TGCAGCGTTTCAAAAGGGACAGGGTTTCATGAAAAACTGTTTTTT. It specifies CSVSKGTGFHEKLFF.

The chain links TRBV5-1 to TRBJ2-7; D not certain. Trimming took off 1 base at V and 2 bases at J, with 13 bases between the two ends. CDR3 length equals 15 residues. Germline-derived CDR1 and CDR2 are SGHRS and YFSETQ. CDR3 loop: CASSLMTSSAYEQYF. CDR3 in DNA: TGCGCCAGCAGCTTGATGACTTCCTCCGCCTACGAGCAGTACTTC.

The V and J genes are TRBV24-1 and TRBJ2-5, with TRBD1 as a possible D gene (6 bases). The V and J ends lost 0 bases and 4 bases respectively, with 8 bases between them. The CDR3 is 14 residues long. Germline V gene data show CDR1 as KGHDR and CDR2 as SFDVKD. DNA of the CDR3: TGTGCCACCAGTGATTTGGACAGGCCAGAGACCCAGTACTTC. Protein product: CATSDLDRPETQYF.

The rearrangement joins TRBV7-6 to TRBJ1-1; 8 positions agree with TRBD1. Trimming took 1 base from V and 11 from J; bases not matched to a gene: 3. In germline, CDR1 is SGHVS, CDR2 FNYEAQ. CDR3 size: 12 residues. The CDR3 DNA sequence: TGTGCCAGCAGCTTAGGGCAGGGGGCTGCTTTCTTT. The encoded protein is CASSLGQGAAFF.

The DNA of the CDR3 is TGTGCCAGCAGCGACAGGGGGTATCAGCCCCAGCATTTT. Translating it yields CASSDRGYQPQHF. This chain uses TRBV12-3 or TRBV12-4 with TRBJ1-5, with 9 bases matching TRBD1. CDR3 length: 13 amino acids. V gave up 6 bases and J gave up 5 bases; unmatched junction bases: 2.